Below are 2 T cell receptor beta chains sequenced from a single sample in a study of blood T cell repertoires in COVID-19. Clones were read by immunoSEQ multiplex PCR, and TCRdb kept only the in-frame ones, dropping some. The sample records roughly 150,000 clones, more than 80% being singletons. Sequenced sample: peripheral blood. All receptors come from a human donor in a cohort sampled during active COVID-19.

The genes are TRBV18 and TRBJ2-7; D is perhaps TRBD1 (5 bases). The CDR3 spans 14 residues. Germline loops: CDR1 KGHSH, CDR2 LQKENI. Trimming cost V 3 bases and J 3 bases, with 12 bases left between them. CDR3 residues: CASSPDNRNYEQYF. The CDR3 bases are TGTGCCAGCTCACCTGATAACAGGAACTACGAGCAGTACTTC.

The chain carries TRBV4-1 and TRBJ1-2, with 11 bases that match TRBD1. The CDR3 consists of 18 residues. The V segment lost 4 bases and the J segment 6 bases; nucleotides outside the gene matches: 16. Per the germline V gene, CDR1 is MGHRA and CDR2 is YSYEKL. The CDR3 sequence is CASSLTPGQGVSGNGYTF. CDR3 nucleotide sequence: TGCGCCAGCAGCCTCACTCCGGGACAGGGGGTTTCGGGTAATGGCTACACCTTC.